These T cell receptor beta chains were read from a single sample in a study of T-cell memory formation after mild COVID-19. TCRdb used MiXCR to reprocess the 5' RACE reads, holding one entry per CDR3 protein. The table includes roughly 610,000 distinct CDR3 sequences, 17% detected once. The sequenced sample was PBMCs or a T cell subset sorted from them (not recorded which). These receptors were obtained from an adult woman who had mild COVID-19 (a few samples of this study predate the infection). Cell type and time point are not known. Both conserved end residues are part of each CDR3. Fields, in order: J gene, V gene, clone size, D gene, CDR3 protein, CDR3 DNA. D genes are given only for firm matches. Where a row states a size, it is once, few, many or the class of an expanded clone; other rows omit it.

j_call: TRBJ2-7; v_call: TRBV7-9; clone_size: few; d_call: TRBD2; cdr3_aa: CASSPRAGAYEQYF; cdr3_nt: TGTGCCAGCAGCCCAAGGGCGGGGGCCTACGAGCAGTACTTC
j_call: TRBJ2-3; v_call: TRBV10-3; clone_size: once; d_call: .; cdr3_aa: CAISERTGGGITDTQYF; cdr3_nt: TGTGCCATCAGTGAAAGGACAGGCGGGGGGATCACAGATACGCAGTATTTT
j_call: TRBJ2-5; v_call: TRBV11-2; clone_size: .; d_call: .; cdr3_aa: CASSSPLIETQYF; cdr3_nt: TGTGCCAGCAGCTCCCCCCTGATTGAGACCCAGTACTTC
j_call: TRBJ2-2; v_call: TRBV6-5; clone_size: .; d_call: TRBD2; cdr3_aa: CASRTRRTGELFF; cdr3_nt: TGTGCCAGCCGGACTAGACGCACCGGGGAGCTGTTTTTT
j_call: TRBJ1-5; v_call: TRBV24-1; clone_size: .; d_call: .; cdr3_aa: CATSGVYAQEIYSNQPQHF; cdr3_nt: TGTGCCACCAGTGGGGTCTACGCGCAGGAGATCTATAGCAATCAGCCCCAGCATTTT
j_call: TRBJ1-1; v_call: TRBV5-1; clone_size: few; d_call: .; cdr3_aa: CASSLAAETEAFF; cdr3_nt: TGCGCCAGCAGCTTGGCCGCGGAGACTGAAGCTTTCTTT
j_call: TRBJ1-3; v_call: TRBV7-2; clone_size: .; d_call: .; cdr3_aa: CASSFRQITSGNTIYF; cdr3_nt: TGTGCCAGCAGCTTTCGACAGATAACGTCTGGAAACACCATATATTTT
j_call: TRBJ1-2; v_call: TRBV7-9; clone_size: .; d_call: TRBD1; cdr3_aa: CASTPSGTGVGGYTF; cdr3_nt: TGTGCCAGCACCCCTTCCGGGACAGGGGTCGGTGGCTACACCTTC
j_call: TRBJ2-3; v_call: TRBV12-3/TRBV12-4; clone_size: .; d_call: .; cdr3_aa: CASLTRLPTARDTQYF; cdr3_nt: TGTGCCAGCCTTACCAGGTTGCCAACAGCCAGAGATACGCAGTATTTT
j_call: TRBJ1-3; v_call: TRBV4-1; clone_size: few; d_call: .; cdr3_aa: CASSQVPDTMTKGNTIYF; cdr3_nt: TGCGCCAGCAGCCAAGTCCCTGACACCATGACGAAGGGAAACACCATATATTTT
j_call: TRBJ2-3; v_call: TRBV7-2; clone_size: .; d_call: .; cdr3_aa: CASSLRLVPTDTQYF; cdr3_nt: TGTGCCAGCAGCTTAAGACTAGTCCCCACAGATACGCAGTATTTT
j_call: TRBJ2-2; v_call: TRBV6-2/TRBV6-3; clone_size: many; d_call: TRBD2; cdr3_aa: CASSYSRTSVNTGELFF; cdr3_nt: TGTGCCAGCAGTTACTCACGGACTAGCGTAAACACCGGGGAGCTGTTTTTT
j_call: TRBJ1-5; v_call: TRBV4-3; clone_size: few; d_call: .; cdr3_aa: CASSQAAFRGTGQPQHF; cdr3_nt: TGCGCCAGCAGCCAAGCCGCTTTCCGGGGGACGGGGCAGCCCCAGCATTTT
j_call: TRBJ1-2; v_call: TRBV7-2; clone_size: few; d_call: .; cdr3_aa: CASSQDSANYGYTF; cdr3_nt: TGTGCCAGCAGCCAGGACAGTGCTAACTATGGCTACACCTTC
j_call: TRBJ2-2; v_call: TRBV29-1; clone_size: .; d_call: .; cdr3_aa: CSVRRTADTGELFF; cdr3_nt: TGCAGCGTTCGCCGGACAGCTGACACCGGGGAGCTGTTTTTT
j_call: TRBJ2-1; v_call: TRBV6-6; clone_size: few; d_call: .; cdr3_aa: CASSAYRDRGIEQFF; cdr3_nt: TGTGCCAGCAGTGCCTATAGGGACCGAGGAATTGAGCAGTTCTTC
j_call: TRBJ2-7; v_call: TRBV29-1; clone_size: .; d_call: .; cdr3_aa: CSVEWSVQYF; cdr3_nt: TGCAGCGTTGAATGGTCAGTGCAGTACTTC
j_call: TRBJ1-2; v_call: TRBV30; clone_size: few; d_call: .; cdr3_aa: CAWRRGDNYGYTF; cdr3_nt: TGTGCCTGGAGAAGGGGCGACAACTATGGCTACACCTTC
j_call: TRBJ1-5; v_call: TRBV19; clone_size: .; d_call: .; cdr3_aa: CASTVSWGAGQPQHF; cdr3_nt: TGTGCCAGTACCGTGTCGTGGGGGGCAGGTCAGCCCCAGCATTTT
j_call: TRBJ2-7; v_call: TRBV29-1; clone_size: few; d_call: .; cdr3_aa: CSVVGALAYEQYF; cdr3_nt: TGCAGCGTTGTCGGGGCATTAGCCTACGAGCAGTACTTC